These 14 T cell receptor beta chains share one sample of origin, sequenced in a study of shared clonotypes between healthy human individuals. Clones were sequenced by immunoSEQ multiplex PCR, and TCRdb holds only the in-frame ones, with some missing. The data contain roughly 2.4 million clones, more than 90% of them singletons. The sample comprised naive CD4+ T cells sorted from blood. The subset was: CD45RA+ positively selected. Every receptor here comes from a man aged 18 to 30 in good health.

CDR3: CASSSPAAAQETQYF. The CDR3 DNA follows: TGTGCCAGCAGCTCGCCGGCGGCAGCTCAAGAGACCCAGTACTTC. The chain employs TRBV11-2 and TRBJ2-5; D remains ambiguous. With 4 bases removed from V and 2 bases from J, the gap between germline ends came to 14 bases. Germline assignment: CDR1 SGHAT and CDR2 FQNNGV. This CDR3 contains 15 residues.

The chain has TRBV6-6 and TRBJ1-2, with 12 bases fitting TRBD1. The CDR3 has 16 residues. V trimming: 5 bases; J trimming: 4 bases; junction bases outside the gene matches: 8. Germline-derived CDR1 and CDR2 are MNHNY and SVGAGI (reference sequence). This CDR3 reads CASSGRDRGRAYGYTF. DNA of the CDR3: TGTGCCAGCAGTGGCCGGGACAGGGGGCGAGCCTATGGCTACACCTTC.

The genes are TRBV5-6 and TRBJ2-1; TRBD2 might be the D (6 bases). Trimming left V 4 bases short and J 6 bases short, with 17 bases between. The length of the CDR3 is 15 residues. Germline CDR1 is SGHDT and CDR2 is YYEEEE. The chain's CDR3 is CASSLRLGWGNEQFF. CDR3 DNA: TGTGCCAGCAGCCTAAGACTAGGGTGGGGCAATGAGCAGTTCTTC.

This rearrangement joins TRBV2 to TRBJ2-1, with 10 bases lining up with TRBD2. Germline CDR1 reads SNHLY; CDR2 reads FYNNEI. The CDR3 loop spans 17 amino acids. Trimming at V came to 4 bases and at J to 9 bases, leaving 15 bases not matched to a gene. CDR3 sequence (DNA): TGTGCCAGCAGTGGGACAGAGGGACTAGCGAATACGGGTGAGCAGTTCTTC. Encoded protein: CASSGTEGLANTGEQFF. Full variable domain (remainder filled in from reference TRBV2 and TRBJ2-1): EPEVTQTPSHQVTQMGQEVILRCVPISNHLYFYWYRQILGQKVEFLVSFYNNEISEKSEIFDDQFSVERPDGSNFTLKIRSTKLEDSAMYFCASSGTEGLANTGEQFFGPGTRLTVL.

In DNA, the CDR3 is TGTGCCAGCAGCTTTGGACTGCAAGAGACCCAGTACTTC. Protein product: CASSFGLQETQYF. V gene TRBV5-8 combines with J gene TRBJ2-5; perhaps TRBD2 as D (5 bases). This CDR3 region has 13 residues. CDR1 and CDR2 (germline): SGHTS, YDEGEE. Trimming removed 2 bases from V and 2 bases from J, with 7 bases in between.

This clone was observed once. Other DNA sequences of this sample code for an identical CDR3. V is TRBV7-2 and J is TRBJ2-3; 7 bases align to TRBD2. The junction had 4 bases not matched to a gene; V was cut back by 5 bases and J by 5 bases. The germline CDR1 and CDR2 sequences are SGHTA and FQGNSA. This CDR3 comprises 13 residues. The CDR3 region has the DNA TGTGCCAGCAGCCGGACTAGACTAGATACGCAGTATTTT. Protein: CASSRTRLDTQYF.

This clone was detected once. The V gene is TRBV11-2, the J gene TRBJ2-7, with 7 bases fitting TRBD2. The germline V gene encodes CDR1 SGHAT and CDR2 FQNNGV. Unmatched junction bases numbered 10, after V lost 4 bases and J lost 4 bases. This CDR3 spans 15 amino acids. CDR3 loop: CASSSGWSGEYEQYF. The CDR3 DNA sequence: TGTGCCAGCAGCTCCGGGTGGAGCGGGGAATACGAGCAGTACTTC. Supplemented by reference TRBV11-2 and TRBJ2-7, the full variable domain reads EAGVAQSPRYKIIEKRQSVAFWCNPISGHATLYWYQQILGQGPKLLIQFQNNGVVDDSQLPKDRFSAERLKGVDSTLKIQPAKLEDSAVYLCASSSGWSGEYEQYFGPGTRLTVT.

The V gene is TRBV9, the J gene TRBJ1-5; D unclear. The assigned J gene may be wrong: the sequence end matches TRBJ1-1 better. Germline V lookup: CDR1 SGDLS, CDR2 YYNGEE. This CDR3 comprises 9 residues. DNA for the CDR3: TGTGCCAGCAGCGGACGGGCTTTCTTT. This codes for CASSGRAFF.

The CDR3 region is CSASTVGGYTF. Here the CDR3 DNA reads TGCAGCGCTTCGACAGTGGGCGGCTACACCTTC. J is TRBJ1-2 and V is TRBV29-1; a possible D gene is TRBD1 (5 bases). The length of the CDR3 is 11 residues. V was cut by 7 bases and J by 8 bases, with 14 bases left in between. Germline V lookup: CDR1 SQVTM, CDR2 ANQGSEA.

In this sample, this clone turned up once. The V call is TRBV28, the J call TRBJ2-7, with TRBD1 as a possible D gene (6 bases). This CDR3 is 14 amino acids long. Germline-derived CDR1 and CDR2 are MDHEN and SYDVKM. V lost 0 bases and J lost 2, with 8 bases in between. CDR3 bases: TGTGCCAGCAGTTTATGGGGGGCCCCCTACGAGCAGTACTTC. Its protein is CASSLWGAPYEQYF.

A word on this clone: The sample carries other DNA sequences with the same CDR3. V and J are TRBV20-1 and TRBJ2-3; D unresolved. This CDR3 is built from 11 residues. Trimming removed 6 bases at V and 5 bases at J, with 9 bases between. Germline loops: CDR1 DFQATT, CDR2 SNEGSKA (reference sequence). In DNA, the CDR3 is TGCAGTGCGAGACTCGGAGATACGCAGTATTTT. Translating gives CSARLGDTQYF.

The chain combines TRBV7-2 with TRBJ2-7; 12 bases are shared with TRBD2. Trimming took 5 bases from V and 0 from J; bases not matched to a gene: 5. The CDR3 covers 16 residues. Germline loops: CDR1 SGHTA, CDR2 FQGNSA. The CDR3, as DNA: TGTGCCAGCAGCCCTGGGACTAGCGGGCCCTCCTACGAGCAGTACTTC. Translation: CASSPGTSGPSYEQYF.

CDR3 nucleotide sequence: TGTGCCAGCAGCTTAGGTTCCGGTAAAGAGACCCAGTACTTC. Translated: CASSLGSGKETQYF. The gene calls are TRBV5-4 and TRBJ2-5, with D hard to call. Trimming took 2 bases from V and 3 from J, leaving 11 bases between them. The CDR3 has 14 residues. The germline gives CDR1 SGHNT, CDR2 YYREEE (reference sequence).

This clone was seen just once. In the same sample, other DNA sequences code for this CDR3. The chain recombines TRBV7-8 with TRBJ2-7, with D perhaps TRBD1 (5 bases). Trimming removed 1 base at V and 0 bases at J, with 7 bases between. Per germline, CDR1 SGHVS and CDR2 FQNEAQ. CDR3 length: 14 residues. The CDR3 loop is CASSLDRSSYEQYF. The CDR3 bases are TGTGCCAGCAGCTTAGACAGGAGCTCCTACGAGCAGTACTTC.